Following are 2 T cell receptor beta chains from one sample sequenced in a study of OX40 agonist ivuxolimab in advanced cancers. TCRdb's copy holds only in-frame clones and misses some; the assay was immunoSEQ multiplex PCR. The data show under 150,000 clones, 90% seen once. This material consisted of CD4+ or CD8+ T cells sorted from blood, taken in a trial of the OX40 agonist ivuxolimab. These receptor sequences come from an adult with an advanced solid tumor such as melanoma, head and neck, liver or kidney cancer.

The chain employs TRBV6-5 and TRBJ1-3; 7 nucleotides line up with TRBD1. The junction had 2 bases not matched to a gene; V was cut back by 3 bases and J by 0 bases. The length of the CDR3 is 15 residues. The germline V gene has CDR1 MNHEY and CDR2 SVGAGI. CDR3 sequence (DNA): TGTGCCAGCAGTTATGGGGACAGCTCTGGAAACACCATATATTTT. It encodes CASSYGDSSGNTIYF.

A note on this clone: The CDR3 ends on some other residue instead of the conserved phenylalanine or tryptophan, so this is likely a read error. It is unclear where the CDR3 begins or ends on the DNA, so no DNA is shown, and the CDR3 is as TCRdb lists it. V gene TRBV7-2 combines with J gene TRBJ1-2. Counting both end residues, the CDR3 totals 9 amino acids. CDR1 is SGHTA and CDR2 is FQGNSA in the germline V gene. The CDR3 reads CASSPASFL.